Below, 8 T cell receptor beta chains from the same sample are listed, as sequenced in a study of T cells after yellow fever vaccination. Each CDR3 protein is one row after TCRdb ran MiXCR on the 5' RACE reads. The sample holds under 550,000 distinct CDR3 sequences; about a fifth are singletons and the top ten take 16%. The sample consisted of PBMCs, taken approximately 22 days after the first yellow fever vaccination. These receptors all stem from a man between 18 and 35 years old who received the YFV17D yellow fever vaccine.

The count of this clonotype is one. The chain uses TRBV25-1 and TRBJ1-6, with D possibly matching TRBD1 (6 bases). Germline V gene data show CDR1 as MGHDK and CDR2 as SYGVNS. V was shortened by 6 bases and J by 9 bases, with 15 bases between the two germline ends. This CDR3 is 14 amino acids long. In DNA form, the CDR3 reads TGTGCCAGCAGAAGGGGGGCGGGTAGTTCACCCCTCCACTTT. It is translated as CASRRGAGSSPLHF. The full variable domain, rest sourced from reference TRBV25-1 and TRBJ1-6, is EADIYQTPRYLVIGTGKKITLECSQTMGHDKMYWYQQDPGMELHLIHYSYGVNSTEKGDLSSESTVSRIRTEHFPLTLESARPSHTSQYLCASRRGAGSSPLHFGNGTRLTVT.

This clonotype was observed a handful of times. This sequence joins TRBV12-3 or TRBV12-4 and TRBJ2-5, with D unresolved. CDR3 length: 13 amino acids. V shed 3 bases and J shed 2 bases, with 7 bases lying between them. The DNA of the CDR3 is TGTGCCAGCAGTTTGATGGAACAAGAGACCCAGTACTTC. Amino acid sequence: CASSLMEQETQYF.

V and J are TRBV12-3 or TRBV12-4 and TRBJ2-1, with D tentatively TRBD2 (6 bases). Trimming stripped 5 bases from V and 15 bases from J, with 14 bases between. There are 11 residues in the CDR3. This CDR3 is CASSLGRDRFF. CDR3 coding DNA: TGTGCCAGCAGTCTCGGGAGAGATCGGTTCTTC.

This chain joins TRBV7-2 and TRBJ1-5; D might be TRBD1 (6 bases). Germline assignment: CDR1 SGHTA and CDR2 FQGNSA. Deletions cut 5 bases from V and 5 bases from J, with 13 bases between. The CDR3 has 14 amino acids. CDR3 nucleotide sequence: TGTGCCAGCAGCGCCCAACAGGGAGATCAGCCCCAGCATTTT. This gives the protein CASSAQQGDQPQHF.

The chain links TRBV10-3 to TRBJ2-2; 8 bases agree with TRBD2. The CDR3 contains 16 residues. Germline CDR1 and CDR2: ENHRY and SYGVKD. Losses at the gene ends were 4 bases for V and 0 bases for J; bases not matched to a gene: 4. The CDR3: CAISVKAGANTGELFF. In DNA form, the CDR3 reads TGTGCCATCAGTGTAAAAGCGGGGGCGAACACCGGGGAGCTGTTTTTT.

This chain uses TRBV6-6 with TRBJ1-2; no reliable D call. The CDR3 totals 10 residues. Deletions cut 5 bases from V and 7 bases from J, with 5 bases between. In germline, CDR1 is MNHNY, CDR2 SVGAGI (reference sequence). CDR3 residues: CASSAPGYTF. DNA for the CDR3: TGTGCCAGCAGTGCCCCTGGCTACACCTTC.

In its sample, this clonotype was seen many times. The CDR3 DNA reads as TGTGCCAGCAGTGAACCCGGGTCCTCCTACGAGCAGTACTTC. Translating it yields CASSEPGSSYEQYF. The gene calls are TRBV6-1 and TRBJ2-7; D is undetermined. The CDR3 totals 14 residues. From germline, CDR1 is MNHNS and CDR2 SASEGT. The V end lost 2 bases, the J end lost 0 bases, and 8 bases lay between the germline ends.

This clonotype has more than one count but fewer than ten. The genes are TRBV4-3 and TRBJ2-6, with 7 bases aligning to TRBD1. The CDR3 runs to 20 residues. Germline lookup yields CDR1 LGHNA and CDR2 YSLEER. Unmatched junction bases numbered 11, after V lost 0 bases and J lost 0 bases. CDR3 sequence reads: CASSQDRQGVFRSGANVLTF. The CDR3 DNA follows: TGCGCCAGCAGCCAAGATCGGCAGGGGGTGTTCCGCTCTGGGGCCAACGTCCTGACTTTC.